This TCR beta chain was recorded in a study of blood T cell repertoires in COVID-19. Whole-study context: COVID-19 samples collected from the United States, Italy and Spain covered acute and convalescent phases.

Sequenced by immunoSEQ multiplex PCR; TCRdb stores in-frame clones only, minus some. The sample has about 180,000 clones, roughly 78% seen once. The junction had 12 bases not matched to a gene; V was cut back by 6 bases and J by 6 bases. Germline CDR1 SNHLY, CDR2 FYNNEI. The CDR3 covers 15 residues. The receptor was isolated from an older man with active or convalescent COVID-19. The chain carries TRBV2 and TRBJ2-7; 9 nucleotides agree with TRBD1. Sequenced: peripheral blood. The DNA of the CDR3 is TGTGCCAGCAGAACTGAGGCGACAGGGGGACTCGAGCAGTACTTC. Translating gives CASRTEATGGLEQYF.